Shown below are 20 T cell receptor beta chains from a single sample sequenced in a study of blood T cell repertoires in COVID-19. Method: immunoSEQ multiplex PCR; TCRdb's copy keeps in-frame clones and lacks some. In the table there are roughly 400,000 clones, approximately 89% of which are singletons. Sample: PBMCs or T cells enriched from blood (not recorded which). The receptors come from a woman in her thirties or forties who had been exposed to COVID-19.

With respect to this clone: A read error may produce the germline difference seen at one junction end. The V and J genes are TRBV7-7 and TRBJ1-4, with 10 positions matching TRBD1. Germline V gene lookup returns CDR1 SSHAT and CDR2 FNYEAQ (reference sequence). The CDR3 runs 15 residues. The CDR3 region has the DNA TGTGCTAGCAGCTTATCCCGGGACAGGGGTGAAAAACTGTTTTTT. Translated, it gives CASSLSRDRGEKLFF.

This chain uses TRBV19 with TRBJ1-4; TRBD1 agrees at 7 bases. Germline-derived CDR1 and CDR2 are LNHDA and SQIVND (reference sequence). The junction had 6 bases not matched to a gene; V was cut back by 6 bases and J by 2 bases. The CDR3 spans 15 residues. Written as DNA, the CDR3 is TGTGCCAGTAGGTTCACAGGGGTGACTAATGAAAAACTGTTTTTT. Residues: CASRFTGVTNEKLFF.

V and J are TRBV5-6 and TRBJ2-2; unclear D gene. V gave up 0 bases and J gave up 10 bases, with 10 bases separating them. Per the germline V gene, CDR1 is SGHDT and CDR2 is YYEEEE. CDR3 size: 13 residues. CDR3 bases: TGTGCCAGCAGCTTGGTAAGCTCCCTGGAGCTGTTTTTT. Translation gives CASSLVSSLELFF.

This chain's CDR3 is CASSLDGSFAIEQGLVNEQFF. The CDR3 nucleotides are TGTGCCAGCAGCTTAGACGGATCCTTTGCTATCGAGCAGGGCTTAGTAAATGAGCAGTTCTTC. V and J are TRBV13 and TRBJ2-1, with a possible D match to TRBD1 (5 bases). Germline CDR1 PRHDT, CDR2 FYEKMQ (reference sequence). Trimming removed 1 base at V and 7 bases at J, with 32 bases between. The CDR3 consists of 21 residues.

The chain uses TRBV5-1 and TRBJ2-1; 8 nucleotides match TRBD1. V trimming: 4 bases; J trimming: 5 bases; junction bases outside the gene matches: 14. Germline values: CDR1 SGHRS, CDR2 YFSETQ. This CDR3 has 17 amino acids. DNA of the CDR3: TGCGCCAGCAGCCCCCAAAGACAGGGGATGGGGCACAATGAGCAGTTCTTC. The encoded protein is CASSPQRQGMGHNEQFF.

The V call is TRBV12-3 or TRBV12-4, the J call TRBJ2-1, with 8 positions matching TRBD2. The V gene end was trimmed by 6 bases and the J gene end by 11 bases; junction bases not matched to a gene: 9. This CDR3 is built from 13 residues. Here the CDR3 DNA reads TGTGCCAGCAGCTCCGGGGGGGTAACCAAGCAGTTCTTC. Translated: CASSSGGVTKQFF.

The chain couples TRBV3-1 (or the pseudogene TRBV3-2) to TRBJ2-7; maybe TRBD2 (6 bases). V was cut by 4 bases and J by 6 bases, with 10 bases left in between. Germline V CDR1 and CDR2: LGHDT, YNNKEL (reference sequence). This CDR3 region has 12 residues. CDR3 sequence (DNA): TGTGCCAGCAGCCTCTTGGGGGGCGAGCAGTACTTC. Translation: CASSLLGGEQYF.

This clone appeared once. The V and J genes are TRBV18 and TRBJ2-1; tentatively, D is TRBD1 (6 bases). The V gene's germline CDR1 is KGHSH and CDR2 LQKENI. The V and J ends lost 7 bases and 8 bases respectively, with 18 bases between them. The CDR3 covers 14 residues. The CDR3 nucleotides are TGTGCCAGCTATCCCGGGCAGGGGTTGGATGAGCAGTTCTTC. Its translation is CASYPGQGLDEQFF.

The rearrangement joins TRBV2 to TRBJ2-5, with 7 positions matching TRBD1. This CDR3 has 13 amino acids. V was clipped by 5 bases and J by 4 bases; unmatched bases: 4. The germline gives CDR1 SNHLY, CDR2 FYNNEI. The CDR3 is CASSNDRVETQYF. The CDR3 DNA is TGTGCCAGCAGTAACGACAGGGTAGAGACCCAGTACTTC.

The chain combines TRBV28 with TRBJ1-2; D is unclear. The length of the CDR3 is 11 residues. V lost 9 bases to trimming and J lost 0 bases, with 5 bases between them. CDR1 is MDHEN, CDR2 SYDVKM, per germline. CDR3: CASTANYGYTF. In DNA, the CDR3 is TGTGCCAGTACAGCTAACTATGGCTACACCTTC.

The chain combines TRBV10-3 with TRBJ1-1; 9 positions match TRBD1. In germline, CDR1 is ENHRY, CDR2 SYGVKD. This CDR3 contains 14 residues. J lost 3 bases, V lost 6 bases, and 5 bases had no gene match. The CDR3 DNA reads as TGTGCCATCAGGGGGGACAGGGACTACACTGAAGCTTTCTTT. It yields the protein CAIRGDRDYTEAFF.

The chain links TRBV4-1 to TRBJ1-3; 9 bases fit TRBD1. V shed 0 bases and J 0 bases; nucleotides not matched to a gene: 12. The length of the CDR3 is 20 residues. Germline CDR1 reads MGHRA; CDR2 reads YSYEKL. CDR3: CASSQDPGRMTGGSGNTIYF. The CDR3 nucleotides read TGCGCCAGCAGCCAAGATCCTGGGCGAATGACAGGGGGCTCTGGAAACACCATATATTTT.

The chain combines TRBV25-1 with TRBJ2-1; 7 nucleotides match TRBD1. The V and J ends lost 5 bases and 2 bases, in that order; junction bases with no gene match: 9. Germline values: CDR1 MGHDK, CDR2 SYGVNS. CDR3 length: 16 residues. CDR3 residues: CASSPLRQGTYNEQFF. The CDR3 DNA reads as TGTGCCAGCAGTCCCCTAAGACAGGGCACCTACAATGAGCAGTTCTTC.

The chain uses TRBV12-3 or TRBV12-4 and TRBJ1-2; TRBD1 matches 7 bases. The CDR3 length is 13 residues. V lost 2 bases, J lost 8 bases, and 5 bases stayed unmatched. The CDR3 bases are TGTGCCAGCAGTTTATCACAGGGGAGCGGCTACACCTTC. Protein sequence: CASSLSQGSGYTF.

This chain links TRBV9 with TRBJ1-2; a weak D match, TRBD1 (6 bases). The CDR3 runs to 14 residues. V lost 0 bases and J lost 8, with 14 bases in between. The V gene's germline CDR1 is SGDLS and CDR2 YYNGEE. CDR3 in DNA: TGTGCCAGCAGCGTAGAGTCACAGGGTATGGGCTACACCTTC. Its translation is CASSVESQGMGYTF. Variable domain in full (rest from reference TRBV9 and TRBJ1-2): DSGVTQTPKHLITATGQRVTLRCSPRSGDLSVYWYQQSLDQGLQFLIQYYNGEERAKGNILERFSAQQFPDLHSELNLSSLELGDSALYFCASSVESQGMGYTFGSGTRLTVV.

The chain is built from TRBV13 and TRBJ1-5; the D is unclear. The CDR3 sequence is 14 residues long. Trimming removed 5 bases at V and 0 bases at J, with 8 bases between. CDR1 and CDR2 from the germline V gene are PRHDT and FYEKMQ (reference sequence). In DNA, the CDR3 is TGTGCCAGCAGCCCCCGGGATAGCAATCAGCCCCAGCATTTT. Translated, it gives CASSPRDSNQPQHF.

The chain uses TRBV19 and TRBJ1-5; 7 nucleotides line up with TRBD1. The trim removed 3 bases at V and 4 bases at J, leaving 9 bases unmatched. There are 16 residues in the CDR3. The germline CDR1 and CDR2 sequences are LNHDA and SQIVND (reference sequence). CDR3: CASSIPHRGLNQPQHF. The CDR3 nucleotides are TGTGCCAGTAGTATTCCCCACAGGGGACTTAATCAGCCCCAGCATTTT.

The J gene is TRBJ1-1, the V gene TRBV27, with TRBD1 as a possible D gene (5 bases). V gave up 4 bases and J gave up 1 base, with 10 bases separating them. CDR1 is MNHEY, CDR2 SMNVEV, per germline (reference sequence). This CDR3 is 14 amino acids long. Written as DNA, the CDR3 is TGTGCCAGCAGTTCCCGACAGAGGAACACTGAAGCTTTCTTT. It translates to CASSSRQRNTEAFF.

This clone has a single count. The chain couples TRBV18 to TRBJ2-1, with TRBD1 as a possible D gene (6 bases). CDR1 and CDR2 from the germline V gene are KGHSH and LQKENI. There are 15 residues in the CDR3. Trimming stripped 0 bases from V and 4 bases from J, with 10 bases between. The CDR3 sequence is CASSPPSQGYNEQFF. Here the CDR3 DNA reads TGTGCCAGCTCACCACCTTCACAGGGTTACAATGAGCAGTTCTTC.

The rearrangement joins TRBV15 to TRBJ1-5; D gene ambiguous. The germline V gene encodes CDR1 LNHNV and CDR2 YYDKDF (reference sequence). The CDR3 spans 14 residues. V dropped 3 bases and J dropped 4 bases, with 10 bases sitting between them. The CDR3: CATSRTGENQPQHF. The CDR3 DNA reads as TGTGCCACCAGCAGGACCGGGGAGAATCAGCCCCAGCATTTT.